The 29 T cell receptor beta chains below were found in one sample sequenced in a study of T cell repertoires in ileal Crohn's disease. Data came from immunoSEQ multiplex PCR; TCRdb stores just in-frame clones and leaves some out. The sample contains roughly 31,000 clones, roughly 77% of which appear only once. Sequencing used ileal tissue. The source of these receptors is an adult with Crohn's disease.

The chain joins TRBV6-1 to TRBJ2-7, with D possibly TRBD2 on 5 matching bases. V lost 4 bases to trimming and J lost 4 bases, with 11 bases between them. The CDR3 sequence is 13 residues long. Germline lookup yields CDR1 MNHNS and CDR2 SASEGT. The CDR3 is CASSVTSIYEQYF. The CDR3 DNA reads TGTGCCAGCAGTGTAACTAGTATTTACGAGCAGTACTTC.

This sequence joins TRBV9 and TRBJ2-7; 12 nucleotides align to TRBD2. CDR1 and CDR2 (germline): SGDLS, YYNGEE. V lost 2 bases, J lost 6 bases, and 6 bases stayed unmatched. The CDR3 is 15 residues long. Here the CDR3 DNA reads TGTGCCAGCAGCGTCGGACTAGCGGGGATGAGCGAGCAGTACTTC. Residues: CASSVGLAGMSEQYF.

The CDR3 DNA is TGTGCCAGCAGTTTGTCCCCGGGACATCCTTCCGAGCAGTACTTC. Its translation is CASSLSPGHPSEQYF. The rearrangement joins TRBV27 to TRBJ2-7; TRBD1 is a possible D gene (6 bases). V shed 3 bases and J shed 6 bases, with 18 bases lying between them. The CDR3 consists of 15 residues. Looked up from germline, CDR1 is MNHEY and CDR2 is SMNVEV (reference sequence).

V usage is TRBV4-1 and J usage is TRBJ2-1; D is unresolved. The V end was cut by 5 bases, the J end by 9 bases, with 8 bases between. Germline CDR1 reads MGHRA; CDR2 reads YSYEKL. The CDR3 is 11 residues long. The CDR3 region has the DNA TGCGCCAGCAGCGCGCTAGGTGAGCAGTTCTTC. It translates to CASSALGEQFF.

The rearrangement uses TRBV29-1 and TRBJ2-5, with D uncertain. The ends were cut back, 4 bases at V and 2 bases at J, with 5 bases in the middle. Germline V gives CDR1 SQVTM, CDR2 ANQGSEA. This CDR3 comprises 11 residues. The chain's CDR3 is CSVARQETQYF. The CDR3 nucleotides are TGCAGCGTTGCCAGGCAAGAGACCCAGTACTTC. Filled out from reference TRBV29-1 and TRBJ2-5, the complete variable domain reads SAVISQKPSRDICQRGTSLTIQCQVDSQVTMMFWYRQQPGQSLTLIATANQGSEATYESGFVIDKFPISRPNLTFSTLTVSNMSPEDSSIYLCSVARQETQYFGPGTRLLVL.

The CDR3 DNA reads TGTGCCAGTAGTCCCCTGGGACAGGGATCGAAAGAGCAGTACTTC. It translates to CASSPLGQGSKEQYF. The chain carries TRBV19 and TRBJ2-7, with 9 bases matching TRBD1. CDR1 is LNHDA and CDR2 is SQIVND in the germline V gene (reference sequence). This CDR3 is built from 15 residues. Trimming took 5 bases from V and 7 from J; bases not matched to a gene: 12.

Only one count was recorded for this clone. The chain employs TRBV7-2 and TRBJ1-5; TRBD1 might be the D (6 bases). This CDR3 region has 15 residues. The V gene lost 0 bases and the J gene lost 6 bases, with 12 bases spanning the gap. CDR1 and CDR2 (germline): SGHTA, FQGNSA. The CDR3 sequence is CASSLAITGSQPQHF. In nucleotides, the CDR3 is TGTGCCAGCAGCTTAGCAATCACAGGGAGTCAGCCCCAGCATTTT.

This clone appeared a few times. The V call is TRBV4-1, the J call TRBJ1-4; no clear D. Between the trimmed V and J ends, which lost 0 bases and 6 bases, there was a span of 8 bases. The CDR3 spans 14 residues. The germline V gene has CDR1 MGHRA and CDR2 YSYEKL. This CDR3 reads CASSQELDHEKLFF. For the CDR3, the DNA is TGCGCCAGCAGCCAAGAACTAGATCATGAAAAACTGTTTTTT.

This chain joins TRBV6-5 and TRBJ1-1; TRBD1 matches 9 bases. Germline lookup yields CDR1 MNHEY and CDR2 SVGAGI. This CDR3 region has 15 residues. V lost 5 bases to trimming and J lost 3 bases; unmatched junction nucleotides: 7. In DNA, the CDR3 is TGTGCCAGCAGTACGCACAGGGGGCTGGACACTGAAGCTTTCTTT. Translation gives CASSTHRGLDTEAFF.

The V gene is TRBV7-9, the J gene TRBJ2-3; TRBD2 agrees at 7 bases. CDR1 is SEHNR, CDR2 FQNEAQ, per germline (reference sequence). This CDR3 is built from 17 residues. V trimming: 5 bases; J trimming: 1 base; junction bases outside the gene matches: 12. CDR3 sequence: CASSRGVAGPGTDTQYF. CDR3 DNA: TGTGCCAGCAGCCGAGGGGTAGCGGGTCCTGGCACAGATACGCAGTATTTT.

This clone was picked up a small number of times. The genes are TRBV5-4 and TRBJ2-1; 10 nucleotides agree with TRBD2. V lost 7 bases, J lost 10 bases, and 11 bases stayed unmatched. CDR3 size: 14 residues. Germline assignment: CDR1 SGHNT and CDR2 YYREEE (reference sequence). The CDR3 DNA is TGTGCCAGCGGCAGCGGGAGGGCCACCGGGGAGCAGTTCTTC. Protein: CASGSGRATGEQFF.

The chain carries TRBV15 and TRBJ2-5, with TRBD2 identical over 10 bases. CDR3 length: 15 residues. The V gene end was trimmed by 1 base and the J gene end by 3 bases; junction bases not matched to a gene: 2. The germline V gene encodes CDR1 LNHNV and CDR2 YYDKDF (reference sequence). The CDR3 is CATSRGLAGEETQYF. In DNA form, the CDR3 reads TGTGCCACCAGCAGAGGGCTAGCGGGAGAAGAGACCCAGTACTTC.

The chain is built from TRBV6-1 and TRBJ1-2, with a possible D match to TRBD1 (5 bases). Trimming stripped 1 base from V and 1 base from J, with 10 bases between. CDR1 and CDR2 from the germline V gene are MNHNS and SASEGT. CDR3 length: 15 residues. Here the CDR3 DNA reads TGTGCCAGCAGTGAAGGGAGCAGGGTTAACTATGGCTACACCTTC. Protein product: CASSEGSRVNYGYTF.

The chain uses TRBV27 and TRBJ1-5; D ambiguous. V dropped 5 bases and J dropped 6 bases, with 11 bases sitting between them. Germline lookup yields CDR1 MNHEY and CDR2 SMNVEV (reference sequence). The CDR3 spans 13 residues. The chain's CDR3 is CASSVWAGQPQHF. CDR3 sequence (DNA): TGTGCCAGCAGTGTCTGGGCGGGTCAGCCCCAGCATTTT.

The chain couples TRBV2 to TRBJ1-5, with TRBD1 matching over 12 bases. The CDR3 runs to 17 residues. The trim removed 5 bases at V and 3 bases at J, leaving 8 bases unmatched. Looked up from germline, CDR1 is SNHLY and CDR2 is FYNNEI. CDR3 residues: CASSKGQGAAFNQPQHF. The DNA of the CDR3 is TGTGCCAGCAGTAAGGGACAGGGGGCGGCCTTCAATCAGCCCCAGCATTTT.

The gene calls are TRBV14 and TRBJ2-3; 7 nucleotides agree with TRBD1. The CDR3 totals 15 residues. V trimming: 3 bases; J trimming: 0 bases; junction bases outside the gene matches: 3. Germline-derived CDR1 and CDR2 are SGHDN and FVKESK. CDR3: CASSQGQTSTDTQYF. The DNA for the CDR3 is TGTGCCAGCAGCCAGGGACAGACGAGCACAGATACGCAGTATTTT.

The gene calls are TRBV11-2 and TRBJ2-3; D not resolved. Deletions cut 7 bases from V and 0 bases from J, with 14 bases between. Germline loops: CDR1 SGHAT, CDR2 FQNNGV. The CDR3 has 15 residues. The DNA of the CDR3 is TGTGCCAGCACCTCAACAGCCTCCAGCACAGATACGCAGTATTTT. It yields the protein CASTSTASSTDTQYF.

This clone was found once. The J gene is TRBJ2-5, the V gene TRBV6-5; the match to TRBD1 covers 9 bases. With V trimmed by 0 bases and J by 6 bases, 5 bases remained unmatched. The CDR3 runs to 15 residues. CDR1 and CDR2 (germline): MNHEY, SVGAGI. Written as DNA, the CDR3 is TGTGCCAGCAGTTACTCCGGGACAGGGAGCAAGACCCAGTACTTC. This codes for CASSYSGTGSKTQYF.

The sample holds one count of this clone. The V gene is TRBV9, the J gene TRBJ1-2; the match to TRBD1 covers 7 bases. The CDR3 has 14 amino acids. The germline V gene has CDR1 SGDLS and CDR2 YYNGEE. The V gene end was trimmed by 3 bases and the J gene end by 3 bases; junction bases not matched to a gene: 5. The CDR3 nucleotides read TGTGCCAGCAGCGGGCGACAGGGTCACTATGGCTACACCTTC. Translating it yields CASSGRQGHYGYTF.

The chain is built from TRBV4-3 and TRBJ2-7; a possible D gene is TRBD1 (5 bases). With 0 bases removed from V and 6 bases from J, the gap between germline ends came to 9 bases. CDR1 is LGHNA and CDR2 is YSLEER in the germline V gene. CDR3 length: 13 amino acids. CDR3 in DNA: TGCGCCAGCAGCCAAGATAGACAGACCGAGCAGTACTTC. Translating it yields CASSQDRQTEQYF.

The chain combines TRBV10-1 with TRBJ2-2; D not certain. The CDR3 spans 14 residues. The V end lost 7 bases, the J end lost 1 base, and 10 bases lay between the germline ends. Germline values: CDR1 WNHNN, CDR2 SYGVQD (reference sequence). CDR3 protein: CASTLDLNTGELFF. DNA for the CDR3: TGCGCCAGCACATTAGACTTGAACACCGGGGAGCTGTTTTTT.

The chain is built from TRBV29-1 and TRBJ2-1; 14 nucleotides agree with TRBD2. Germline V gives CDR1 SQVTM, CDR2 ANQGSEA. CDR3 length equals 15 residues. This CDR3 is CRERWTSGRHNEQFF. The CDR3 nucleotides are TGCAGAGAACGGTGGACTAGCGGGAGGCACAATGAGCAGTTCTTC.

The V gene is TRBV10-3, the J gene TRBJ1-5; TRBD1 aligns across 7 bases. The length of the CDR3 is 13 residues. Germline CDR1 is ENHRY and CDR2 is SYGVKD. The junction had 4 bases not matched to a gene; V was cut back by 4 bases and J by 7 bases. The CDR3 loop reads CAISGQGEQPQHF. CDR3 sequence (DNA): TGTGCCATCAGTGGTCAGGGGGAACAGCCCCAGCATTTT.

V is TRBV4-3 and J is TRBJ2-1; 8 nucleotides align to TRBD2. From germline, CDR1 is LGHNA and CDR2 YSLEER. The CDR3 contains 16 residues. The V gene end was trimmed by 0 bases and the J gene end by 4 bases; junction bases not matched to a gene: 5. The CDR3 coding sequence is TGCGCCAGCAGCCAAGATCTAACGGGGGGGTACAATGAGCAGTTCTTC. Residues: CASSQDLTGGYNEQFF.

The V gene is TRBV30, the J gene TRBJ2-3; TRBD2 aligns across 9 bases. The CDR3 has 18 residues. J gave up 6 bases and V 2 bases, and 18 bases lay outside the gene matches. CDR1 is GTSNPN, CDR2 SVGIG, per germline (reference sequence). The CDR3 DNA reads TGTGCCTGGAGTTCGCGTGGCAGGGGGGGACTAGCCCCGGATACGCAGTATTTT. It yields the protein CAWSSRGRGGLAPDTQYF. The full variable domain, with the rest looked up from reference TRBV30 and TRBJ2-3, is SQTIHQWPATLVQPVGSPLSLECTVEGTSNPNLYWYRQAAGRGLQLLFYSVGIGQISSEVPQNLSASRPQDRQFILSSKKLLLSDSGFYLCAWSSRGRGGLAPDTQYFGPGTRLTVL.

The CDR3, as DNA: TGTGCCAGCTCGGGTCTCGGACAGCTTGAAGCTTTCTTT. Translation gives CASSGLGQLEAFF. The chain recombines TRBV18 with TRBJ1-1; TRBD1 might be the D (6 bases). Trimming pared 6 bases from V and 7 bases from J, leaving 15 bases between. This CDR3 comprises 13 residues. Germline V gene lookup returns CDR1 KGHSH and CDR2 LQKENI.

V gene TRBV11-2 combines with J gene TRBJ2-7; D not resolved. This CDR3 is 12 amino acids long. V shed 5 bases and J shed 6 bases, with 11 bases lying between them. CDR1 and CDR2 from the germline V gene are SGHAT and FQNNGV. The CDR3 spells CASSPDGSEQYF. The CDR3 DNA reads TGTGCCAGCAGCCCTGACGGGTCCGAGCAGTACTTC.

This chain links TRBV7-9 with TRBJ2-2; possibly TRBD1 for D (6 bases). The CDR3 covers 14 residues. Germline V gene data show CDR1 as SEHNR and CDR2 as FQNEAQ (reference sequence). V shed 2 bases and J shed 5 bases, with 9 bases lying between them. The CDR3 nucleotides read TGTGCCAGCAGCTTAACAGGGATAACCGGGGAGCTGTTTTTT. It is translated as CASSLTGITGELFF.

J is TRBJ1-1 and V is TRBV11-2; D remains unclear. CDR3 length: 14 residues. The germline V gene encodes CDR1 SGHAT and CDR2 FQNNGV. Deletions cut 4 bases from V and 0 bases from J, with 9 bases between. DNA of the CDR3: TGTGCCAGCAGCTCGGAACAGATGAACACTGAAGCTTTCTTT. Translated, it gives CASSSEQMNTEAFF.